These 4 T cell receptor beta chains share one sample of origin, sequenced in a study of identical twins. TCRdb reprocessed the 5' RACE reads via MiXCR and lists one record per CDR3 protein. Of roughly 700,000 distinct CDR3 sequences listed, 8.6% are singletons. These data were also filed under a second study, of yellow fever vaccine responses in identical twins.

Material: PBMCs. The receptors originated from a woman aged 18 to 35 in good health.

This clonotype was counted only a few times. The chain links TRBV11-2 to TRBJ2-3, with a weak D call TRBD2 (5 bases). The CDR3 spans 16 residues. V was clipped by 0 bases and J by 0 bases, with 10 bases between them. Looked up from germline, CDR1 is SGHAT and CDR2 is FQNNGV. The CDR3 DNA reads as TGTGCCAGCAGCTTAGATCGGGGTTGGAGCACAGATACGCAGTATTTT. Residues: CASSLDRGWSTDTQYF.

The CDR3 sequence: CASSPPGAREQYF. The CDR3 DNA reads TGTGCCAGCTCACCACCGGGGGCGCGGGAGCAGTACTTC. This chain joins TRBV18 and TRBJ2-7, with a weak D call TRBD1 (6 bases). V was pared by 0 bases and J by 7 bases, with 10 bases between. Germline V lookup: CDR1 KGHSH, CDR2 LQKENI. This CDR3 comprises 13 residues.

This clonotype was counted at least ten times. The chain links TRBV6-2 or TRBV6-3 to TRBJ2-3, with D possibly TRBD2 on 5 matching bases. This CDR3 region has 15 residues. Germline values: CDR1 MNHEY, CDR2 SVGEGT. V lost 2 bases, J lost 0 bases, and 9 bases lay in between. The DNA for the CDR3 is TGTGCCAGCAGTTACCTCGGCGGGAGCACAGATACGCAGTATTTT. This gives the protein CASSYLGGSTDTQYF.

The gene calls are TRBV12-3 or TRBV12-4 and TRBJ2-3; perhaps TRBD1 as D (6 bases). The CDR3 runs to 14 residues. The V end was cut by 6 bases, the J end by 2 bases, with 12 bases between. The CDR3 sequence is CASSPGQYTDTQYF. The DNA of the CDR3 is TGTGCCAGCAGCCCTGGACAGTACACAGATACGCAGTATTTT.